This T cell receptor (beta chain) was found in a study of T cells in localized non-small cell lung cancer. The table came from immunoSEQ multiplex PCR; TCRdb's copy has only in-frame clones and leaves some out. The repertoire holds 75,000 to 95,000 clones, with roughly 86% as singletons. Trimming stripped 6 bases from V and 2 bases from J, with 11 bases between. The CDR3 totals 13 residues. CDR1 KGHSH and CDR2 LQKENI come from the germline V gene. The origin of this receptor is a man between 40 and 70 years old with stage I squamous cell lung carcinoma. The chain links TRBV18 to TRBJ2-7, with D possibly TRBD1 on 5 matching bases. The specimen comprised peripheral blood, sampled before any cancer treatment. The CDR3 nucleotides read TGTGCCAGCTCCCTTCAGGGTCCCTACGAGCAGTACTTC. Its translation: CASSLQGPYEQYF.